Listed below are T cell receptor beta chains from one sample, sequenced in a study of T-cell memory formation after mild COVID-19. TCRdb called the 5' RACE reads again in MiXCR, with one record for every CDR3 protein. The sample holds around 340,000 distinct CDR3 sequences, 10% to 15% seen once. The sequenced sample was PBMCs or a T cell subset sorted from them (not recorded which). The origin of the receptors is a man between 18 and 29 years old who had mild COVID-19 (a few samples of this study predate the infection). Cell type and time point are not known. Both conserved end residues are trimmed from each CDR3. Clone size is not always given. Where it is, it says once, few, many or a class for expanded clones.

clone_size	j_call	v_call	cdr3_aa
.	TRBJ1-4	TRBV12-3/TRBV12-4	ASSFSFRGTGYEKLF
.	TRBJ1-2	TRBV27	ASSKNYDRALYGYT
many	TRBJ1-3	TRBV2	ASSDRGAGNTIY
many	TRBJ1-2	TRBV5-1	ASSLDPAGAGRYT
.	TRBJ2-7	TRBV20-1	SAQTVTYEQY
.	TRBJ2-2	TRBV5-5	ASSPQPGNTGELF
few	TRBJ2-6	TRBV6-5	ASSYQMSGANVLT
few	TRBJ2-3	TRBV29-1	SVEKSGELTDTQY
.	TRBJ2-3	TRBV15	ATSRVRDTDTQY
few	TRBJ2-2	TRBV6-2/TRBV6-3	AASGVTGTGELF
few	TRBJ1-1	TRBV6-2/TRBV6-3	ASSYRGHFGSEAF
few	TRBJ2-7	TRBV6-2/TRBV6-3	ASSYLLAAEPSYEQY
many	TRBJ2-3	TRBV7-9	ASSLAGALEDTQY
.	TRBJ1-3	TRBV29-1	SVEESGSGNTIY
few	TRBJ2-3	TRBV7-9	ASSLGPDSLADTQY
few	TRBJ2-5	TRBV4-1	ASSQDSSRGSQY
.	TRBJ2-2	TRBV11-2	ASSFYATGELF
once	TRBJ2-7	TRBV7-9	ASSPTSQRYEQY
many	TRBJ1-1	TRBV29-1	SARAANTEAF
.	TRBJ1-1	TRBV4-1	ASKEGFTNTEAF
.	TRBJ1-5	TRBV20-1	SARGTGVDQPQH
few	TRBJ2-7	TRBV6-5	ATTGTASSYEQY
few	TRBJ2-2	TRBV7-9	ASSRTENTGELF
.	TRBJ2-1	TRBV7-2	ASSLVGTGFANEQF
.	TRBJ2-1	TRBV5-1	ASSPGPDDEQF
.	TRBJ2-1	TRBV10-2	ASSESDSSNEQF
.	TRBJ1-2	TRBV3-1	ASSQGRPSYGYT
many	TRBJ2-7	TRBV4-3	ASSQESGLSDEQY
.	TRBJ2-3	TRBV5-1	ASSLGASGGSTDTQY
few	TRBJ2-2	TRBV7-7	ASSSRQGFTGELF
.	TRBJ2-3	TRBV3-1	ASSQGMGARYADTQY
.	TRBJ2-6	TRBV12-3/TRBV12-4	ASSPPGQRHVLT
many	TRBJ2-2	TRBV2	ASSTGVTGELF
many	TRBJ2-6	TRBV7-8	ASSLETGGIWLGANVLT
few	TRBJ1-1	TRBV3-1	ASSHSDRLAF
.	TRBJ2-3	TRBV15	ATSPSGDLRTDTQY
many	TRBJ2-2	TRBV5-5	ASSLQRGNTGELF
.	TRBJ2-5	TRBV7-9	ASSLPVDETQETQY
few	TRBJ2-5	TRBV2	ASRQSGGGSQETQY
.	TRBJ2-1	TRBV10-2	ASSAASSYNEQF
few	TRBJ2-5	TRBV20-1	SARDRTGGGETQY
.	TRBJ1-5	TRBV12-3/TRBV12-4	ASSLSQNQPQH
.	TRBJ2-7	TRBV14	ASSHRQGPYEQY
.	TRBJ2-3	TRBV4-2	ASSQDSNPRIPDTQY
many	TRBJ2-3	TRBV18	ASSPREPDTQY
few	TRBJ2-5	TRBV20-1	SALTRWDQETQY
few	TRBJ2-2	TRBV7-9	ASRLAGANTGELF
many	TRBJ1-2	TRBV28	ASTQGGVGYT
few	TRBJ2-5	TRBV5-6	ASSGLAGGLETQY
few	TRBJ1-1	TRBV6-1	ASSGVIQGPNTEAF
few	TRBJ1-2	TRBV7-6	ASSLVPDGGPYGYT
many	TRBJ2-3	TRBV4-1	ASSQYTSTDTQY
.	TRBJ1-5	TRBV6-5	ASSYSGGDQPQH
many	TRBJ2-5	TRBV12-3/TRBV12-4	ASSLLGQETQY
.	TRBJ2-7	TRBV9	ASSVTPMGNSYEQY
many	TRBJ1-2	TRBV6-5	ASSSTSGTGQGYT
.	TRBJ1-1	TRBV11-3	ASSLGHSPGNTEAF
.	TRBJ1-1	TRBV5-1	ASRDTEAF
.	TRBJ2-5	TRBV29-1	SVEDLPIRLGYQETQY